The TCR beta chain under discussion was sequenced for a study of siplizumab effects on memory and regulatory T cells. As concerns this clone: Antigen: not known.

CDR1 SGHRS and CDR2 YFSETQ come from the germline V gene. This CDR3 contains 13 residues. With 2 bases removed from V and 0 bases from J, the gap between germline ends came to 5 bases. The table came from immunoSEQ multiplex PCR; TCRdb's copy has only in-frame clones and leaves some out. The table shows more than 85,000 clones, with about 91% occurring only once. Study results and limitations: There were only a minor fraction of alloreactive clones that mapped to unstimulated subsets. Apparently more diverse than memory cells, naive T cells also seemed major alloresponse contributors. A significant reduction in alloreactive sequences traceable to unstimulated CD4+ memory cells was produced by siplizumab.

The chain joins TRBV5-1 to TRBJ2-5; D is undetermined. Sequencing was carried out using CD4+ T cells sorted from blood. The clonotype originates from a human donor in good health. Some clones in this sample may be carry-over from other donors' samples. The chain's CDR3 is CASSLVNQETQYF. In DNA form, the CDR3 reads TGCGCCAGCAGCTTAGTCAACCAAGAGACCCAGTACTTC.